These T cell receptor beta chains were read from a single sample in a study of CD8 T cells in Susac syndrome. TCRdb recomputed calls from the immunoSEQ multiplex PCR reads with MiXCR, one row per CDR3 protein. Of 150,000 to 190,000 distinct CDR3 sequences listed, approximately 95% are singletons. The sequenced sample was CD4+ T cells from PBMCs. These receptors all come from a human donor with Susac syndrome. The CDR3 runs from the conserved cysteine through the conserved F or W. Each record gives: V gene, clone size, CDR3 protein. Size is stated for part of the rows, as once, few or many counts, or as a class when the clone is expanded.

>TRBV7-9|-
CASGRGLQETQYF
>TRBV6-5|-
CASSYSGQGDQPQHF
>TRBV20-1|-
CSARVAGGYNEQFF
>TRBV9|-
CASSLTSGGEGEQFF
>TRBV25-1|-
CASSEVKRNTGELFF
>TRBV3-1|-
CASSQKDQTQYF
>TRBV11-1|-
CASSLGPDNEQFF
>TRBV29-1|-
CSVVLRGETQYF
>TRBV12-3/TRBV12-4|-
CASSPGGPQETQYF
>TRBV20-1|-
CSARRQHLYGYTF
>TRBV20-1|-
CSARDQVSGNTIYF
>TRBV9|-
CASSRSPPETQYF
>TRBV29-1|-
CSVGSGVGQPQHF
>TRBV20-1|-
CSARGDRGTETQYF
>TRBV5-1|-
CASSLQSSYNSPLHF
>TRBV7-2|-
CASSHVDRGREQYF
>TRBV12-3/TRBV12-4|-
CASTLGGGPGSPLHF
>TRBV6-6|-
CASRDRAEGEQFF
>TRBV5-6|once
CASSLAGQSEAFF
>TRBV20-1|-
CSAREGNTEAFF
>TRBV29-1|-
CSGRDRLNEQYF
>TRBV2|-
CASSGRTGGGTEAFF
>TRBV2|-
CATEGQNTEAFF
>TRBV5-4|-
CASSRLGGVDTF
>TRBV6-5|-
CASSYKGGKLEAFF